This paragraph reports one T cell receptor beta chain. Its antigen is still unknown. TCR alpha and beta CDR3 regions were amplified from RNA using iRepertoire nested multiplex PCR. TCRdb analysed the multiplex PCR reads with MiXCR anew, one entry per CDR3 protein. The sample lists about 180,000 distinct CDR3 sequences, over 40% occurring once. The sample belongs to a study of glioma-infiltrating T cells. Findings of the study overall: Tissue-blood divergence was below expectation in non-neoplastic patients, above in gliomas.

After removal of 7 bases from V and 7 bases from J, the junction contained 14 bases not matched to a gene. Germline CDR1 is MNHEY and CDR2 is SVGEGT. The CDR3 has 15 residues. This chain uses TRBV6-2 or TRBV6-3 with TRBJ2-5; TRBD1 agrees at 8 bases. The receptor comes from a human donor with low-grade glioma or glioblastoma, undergoing nonglioma brain surgery, or in good health (not recorded which). Input material: glioma tissue, nonneoplastic brain tissue, or PBMCs (not recorded which). The CDR3 bases are TGTGCCAGCATCCGAATGACAGGGGCGTTGGGGACCCAGTACTTC. Translating gives CASIRMTGALGTQYF.